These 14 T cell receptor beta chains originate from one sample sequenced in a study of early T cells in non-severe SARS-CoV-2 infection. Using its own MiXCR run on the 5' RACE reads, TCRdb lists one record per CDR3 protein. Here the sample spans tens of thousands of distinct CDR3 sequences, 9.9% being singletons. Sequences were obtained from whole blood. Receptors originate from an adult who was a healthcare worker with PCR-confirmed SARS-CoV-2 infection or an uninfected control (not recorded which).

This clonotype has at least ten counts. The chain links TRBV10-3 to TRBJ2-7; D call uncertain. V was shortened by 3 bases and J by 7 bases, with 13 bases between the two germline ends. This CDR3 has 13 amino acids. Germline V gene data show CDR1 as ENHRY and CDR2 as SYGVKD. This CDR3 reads CAISDRQAKEQYF. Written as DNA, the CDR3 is TGTGCCATCAGTGACAGACAAGCTAAAGAGCAGTACTTC.

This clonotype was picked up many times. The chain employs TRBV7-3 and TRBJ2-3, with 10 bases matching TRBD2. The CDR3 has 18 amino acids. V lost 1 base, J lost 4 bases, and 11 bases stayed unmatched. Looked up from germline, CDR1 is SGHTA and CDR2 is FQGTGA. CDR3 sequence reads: CASSLKGLAGARADTQYF. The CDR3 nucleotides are TGTGCCAGCAGCTTAAAGGGGCTAGCGGGGGCTAGAGCAGATACGCAGTATTTT.

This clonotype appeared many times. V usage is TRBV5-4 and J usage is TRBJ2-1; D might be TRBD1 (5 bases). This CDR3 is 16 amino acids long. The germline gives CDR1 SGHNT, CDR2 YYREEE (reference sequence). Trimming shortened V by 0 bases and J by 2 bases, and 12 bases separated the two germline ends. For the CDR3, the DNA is TGTGCCAGCAGCTTGGTTAGTCAGGGTCCCTACAATGAGCAGTTCTTC. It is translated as CASSLVSQGPYNEQFF. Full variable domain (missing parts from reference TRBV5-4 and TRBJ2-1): ETGVTQSPTHLIKTRGQQVTLRCSSQSGHNTVSWYQQALGQGPQFIFQYYREEENGRGNFPPRFSGLQFPNYSSELNVNALELDDSALYLCASSLVSQGPYNEQFFGPGTRLTVL.

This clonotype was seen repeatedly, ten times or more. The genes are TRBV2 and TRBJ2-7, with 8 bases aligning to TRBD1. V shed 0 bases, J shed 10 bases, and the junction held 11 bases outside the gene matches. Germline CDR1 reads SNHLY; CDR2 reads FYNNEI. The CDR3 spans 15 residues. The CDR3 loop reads CASSEARGDRQVQYF. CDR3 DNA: TGTGCCAGCAGTGAAGCGAGAGGGGACAGGCAGGTACAGTACTTC.

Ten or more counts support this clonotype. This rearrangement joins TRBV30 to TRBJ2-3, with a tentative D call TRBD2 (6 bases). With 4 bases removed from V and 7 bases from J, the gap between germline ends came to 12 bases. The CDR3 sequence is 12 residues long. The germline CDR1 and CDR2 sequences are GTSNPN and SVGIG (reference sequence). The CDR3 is CAWNLAGNTQYF. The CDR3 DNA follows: TGTGCCTGGAACTTGGCGGGGAATACGCAGTATTTT.

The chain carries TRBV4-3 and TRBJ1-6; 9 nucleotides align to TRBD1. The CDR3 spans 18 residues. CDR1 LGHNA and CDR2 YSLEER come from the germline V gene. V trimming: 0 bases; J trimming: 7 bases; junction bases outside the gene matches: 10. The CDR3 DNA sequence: TGCGCCAGCAGCCAAGATTTGGGGACAGGGTTTTCGAATTCACCCCTCCACTTT. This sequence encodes CASSQDLGTGFSNSPLHF.

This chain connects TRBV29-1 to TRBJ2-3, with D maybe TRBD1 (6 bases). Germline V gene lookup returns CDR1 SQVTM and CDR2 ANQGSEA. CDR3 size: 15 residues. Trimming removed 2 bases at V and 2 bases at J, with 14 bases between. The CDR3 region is CSVESGQTSTDTQYF. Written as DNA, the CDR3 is TGCAGCGTTGAATCCGGACAGACGTCCACAGATACGCAGTATTTT.

This CDR3 is CASTLNQPQHF. CDR3 DNA: TGTGCCAGCACCCTGAATCAGCCCCAGCATTTT. V usage is TRBV12-1 and J usage is TRBJ1-5; TRBD1, the table's D call, was not compared with the DNA. TRBV12-1 is classified as a pseudogene. This CDR3 contains 11 residues.

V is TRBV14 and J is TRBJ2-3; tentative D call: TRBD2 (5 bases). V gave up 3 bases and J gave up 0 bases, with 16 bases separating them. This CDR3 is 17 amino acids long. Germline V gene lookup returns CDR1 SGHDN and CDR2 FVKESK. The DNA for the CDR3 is TGTGCCAGCAGCCACCTTTATCCTTGGACTAGCACAGATACGCAGTATTTT. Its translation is CASSHLYPWTSTDTQYF.

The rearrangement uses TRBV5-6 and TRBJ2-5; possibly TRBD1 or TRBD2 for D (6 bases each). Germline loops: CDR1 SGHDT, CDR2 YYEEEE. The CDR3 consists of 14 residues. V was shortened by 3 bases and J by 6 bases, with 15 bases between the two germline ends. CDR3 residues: CASSYGGLSQTQYF. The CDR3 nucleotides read TGTGCCAGCAGCTACGGGGGCCTCTCACAGACCCAGTACTTC.

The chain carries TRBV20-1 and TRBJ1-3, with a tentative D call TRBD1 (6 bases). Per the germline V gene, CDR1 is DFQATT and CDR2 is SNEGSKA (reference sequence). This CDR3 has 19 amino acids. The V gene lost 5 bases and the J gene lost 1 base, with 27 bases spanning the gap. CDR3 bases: TGCAGTGCTGCAAGGGGGTTTGGGGACGGTCCGGAGTCTGGAAACACCATATATTTT. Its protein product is CSAARGFGDGPESGNTIYF.

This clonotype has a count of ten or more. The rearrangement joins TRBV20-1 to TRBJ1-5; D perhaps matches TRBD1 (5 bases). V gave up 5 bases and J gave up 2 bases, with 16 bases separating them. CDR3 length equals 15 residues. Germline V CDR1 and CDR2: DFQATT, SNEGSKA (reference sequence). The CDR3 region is CSARSGTHRNQPQHF. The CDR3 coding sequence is TGCAGTGCTCGATCCGGGACCCATCGCAATCAGCCCCAGCATTTT.

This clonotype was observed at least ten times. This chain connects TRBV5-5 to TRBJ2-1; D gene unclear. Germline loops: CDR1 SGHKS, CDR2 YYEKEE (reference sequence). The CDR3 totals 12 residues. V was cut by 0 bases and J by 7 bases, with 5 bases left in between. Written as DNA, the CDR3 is TGTGCCAGCAGCTTGGACCTAAATGAGCAGTTCTTC. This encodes CASSLDLNEQFF. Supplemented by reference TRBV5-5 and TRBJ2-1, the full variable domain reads DAGVTQSPTHLIKTRGQQVTLRCSPISGHKSVSWYQQVLGQGPQFIFQYYEKEERGRGNFPDRFSARQFPNYSSELNVNALLLGDSALYLCASSLDLNEQFFGPGTRLTVL.

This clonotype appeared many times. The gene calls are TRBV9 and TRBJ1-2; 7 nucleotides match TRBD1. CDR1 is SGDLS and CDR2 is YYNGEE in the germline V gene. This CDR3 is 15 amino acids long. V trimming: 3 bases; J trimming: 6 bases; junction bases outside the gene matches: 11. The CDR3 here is CASSDGTAYIHGYTF. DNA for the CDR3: TGTGCCAGCAGCGACGGGACAGCATATATTCATGGCTACACCTTC. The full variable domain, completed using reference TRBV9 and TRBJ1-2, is DSGVTQTPKHLITATGQRVTLRCSPRSGDLSVYWYQQSLDQGLQFLIQYYNGEERAKGNILERFSAQQFPDLHSELNLSSLELGDSALYFCASSDGTAYIHGYTFGSGTRLTVV.